Listed here are 19 T cell receptor beta chains from one sample, sequenced in a study of T cells in Graves' hyperthyroidism and ophthalmopathy. Template material for amplifying TCR beta CDR3 regions consisted of RNA transcripts. First-round RT-PCR targeting the TCR CDR3 was performed with the HTBI primer set. TCRdb reprocessed the multiplex PCR reads via MiXCR and lists one record per CDR3 protein. The repertoire has approximately 480,000 distinct CDR3 sequences, more than 20% of them found once; the top ten carry around 27%. Sequenced material: blood. The receptors stem from a man aged 18 to 35 with Graves' hyperthyroidism.

The sample holds a few counts of this clonotype. The genes are TRBV11-2 and TRBJ1-1, with D perhaps matching TRBD1 (6 bases). V dropped 3 bases and J dropped 4 bases, with 24 bases sitting between them. The CDR3 is made up of 18 amino acids. CDR1 SGHAT and CDR2 FQNNGV come from the germline V gene. CDR3 residues: CASSFLNGGFGLGTEAFF. In DNA form, the CDR3 reads TGTGCCAGCAGCTTCTTAAACGGGGGCTTCGGTCTGGGCACTGAAGCTTTCTTT. The complete variable domain, with remaining parts taken from reference TRBV11-2 and TRBJ1-1, reads EAGVAQSPRYKIIEKRQSVAFWCNPISGHATLYWYQQILGQGPKLLIQFQNNGVVDDSQLPKDRFSAERLKGVDSTLKIQPAKLEDSAVYLCASSFLNGGFGLGTEAFFGQGTRLTVV.

As for this clonotype: At one end the junction does not follow the germline gene, possibly because of a read error. CDR3 residues: CASSYSKTSGGFNFGELWF. CDR3 nucleotide sequence: TGTGCCAGCAGTTACTCTAAGACTAGCGGGGGGTTTAATTTCGGGGAGCTGTGGTTT. V is TRBV6-2 or TRBV6-3 and J is TRBJ2-2; TRBD2 aligns across 13 bases. In germline, CDR1 is MNHEY, CDR2 SVGEGT. This CDR3 is built from 19 residues.

The V call is TRBV12-3 or TRBV12-4, the J call TRBJ2-3; the D gene is possibly TRBD1 (5 bases). The CDR3 is 15 residues long. V lost 0 bases and J lost 4, with 11 bases in between. CDR3 protein: CASSLALGVPDTQYF. The DNA for the CDR3 is TGTGCCAGCAGTTTAGCGCTAGGGGTCCCAGATACGCAGTATTTT.

This clonotype was observed many times. CDR3 amino acids: CASGLPFLGETQYF. In nucleotides, the CDR3 is TGTGCTAGTGGTTTGCCCTTTCTTGGGGAGACCCAGTACTTC. The chain uses TRBV12-5 and TRBJ2-5, with no clear D. From germline, CDR1 is LGHNT and CDR2 FRNRAP. V dropped 2 bases and J dropped 5 bases, with 12 bases sitting between them. This CDR3 has 14 residues.

In the case of this clonotype: Being one base from a much bigger clone, this may be a read error. The V gene is TRBV12-3 or TRBV12-4, the J gene TRBJ2-7; D perhaps matches TRBD1 (5 bases). The CDR3 runs 14 residues. V was shortened by 3 bases and J by 5 bases, with 14 bases between the two germline ends. The CDR3 protein is CASSFRADSHEQYF. CDR3 sequence (DNA): TGTGCCAGCAGTTTCAGGGCGGATTCCCACGAGCAGTACTTC.

In its sample, this clonotype was seen many times. V usage is TRBV11-2 and J usage is TRBJ1-2; maybe TRBD1 (5 bases). Trimming left V 3 bases short and J 8 bases short, with 28 bases between. Germline assignment: CDR1 SGHAT and CDR2 FQNNGV. The CDR3 is made up of 18 amino acids. CDR3 DNA: TGTGCCAGCAGCTTTCGCCTGCGATGGCAGGGCCCTATTGAGGGCTACACCTTC. Amino acids: CASSFRLRWQGPIEGYTF.

This clonotype was seen repeatedly, ten times or more. CDR3 loop: CASSFPGVRYEQYF. DNA of the CDR3: TGTGCCAGCAGTTTCCCCGGGGTCCGCTACGAGCAGTACTTC. This sequence joins TRBV28 and TRBJ2-7; tentatively, D is TRBD2 (5 bases). This CDR3 comprises 14 residues. CDR1 MDHEN and CDR2 SYDVKM come from the germline V gene. V lost 3 bases and J lost 3, with 12 bases in between.

The table lists this clonotype with many counts. The rearrangement links TRBV28 to TRBJ2-7; weak D call: TRBD2 (5 bases). The CDR3 spans 18 residues. V gave up 4 bases and J gave up 2 bases, with 24 bases separating them. The germline V gene has CDR1 MDHEN and CDR2 SYDVKM. CDR3 nucleotides: TGTGCCAGCAGTTCAAAACGACTATCGGGGATATTGACCTACGAGCAGTACTTC. This gives the protein CASSSKRLSGILTYEQYF. Full variable domain (remainder filled in from reference TRBV28 and TRBJ2-7): DVKVTQSSRYLVKRTGEKVFLECVQDMDHENMFWYRQDPGLGLRLIYFSYDVKMKEKGDIPEGYSVSREKKERFSLILESASTNQTSMYLCASSSKRLSGILTYEQYFGPGTRLTVT.

In its sample, this clonotype was seen a few times. The chain recombines TRBV7-9 with TRBJ1-1, with a possible D match to TRBD1 (6 bases). V was clipped by 11 bases and J by 1 base, with 14 bases between them. This CDR3 spans 13 amino acids. Germline loops: CDR1 SEHNR, CDR2 FQNEAQ (reference sequence). CDR3 residues: CACTGTQNTEAFF. CDR3 DNA sequence: TGTGCCTGCACCGGGACACAGAACACTGAAGCTTTCTTT.

This clonotype was recorded only once. The chain recombines TRBV28 with TRBJ2-7; tentative D call: TRBD1 (5 bases). The CDR3 loop spans 13 amino acids. Trimming cost V 6 bases and J 3 bases, with 12 bases left between them. Germline V gene lookup returns CDR1 MDHEN and CDR2 SYDVKM. CDR3 coding DNA: TGTGCCAGCAGCCCAGGACAAGACTACGAGCAGTACTTC. It specifies CASSPGQDYEQYF.

This clonotype has ten or more counts. The CDR3, as DNA: TGTGCCAGCACCCCTTACAGGGAGGGGAGCACTGAAGCTTTCTTT. This encodes CASTPYREGSTEAFF. V is TRBV6-1 and J is TRBJ1-1, with a tentative D call TRBD1 (6 bases). The germline CDR1 and CDR2 sequences are MNHNS and SASEGT. The CDR3 length is 15 residues. V lost 7 bases and J 4 bases, leaving 19 bases between the germline ends.

This clonotype has a count of ten or more. The CDR3 loop reads CSARDFREGSAQPQHF. The CDR3 DNA sequence: TGCAGTGCTAGAGATTTCCGGGAAGGGTCGGCTCAGCCCCAGCATTTT. V gene TRBV20-1 combines with J gene TRBJ1-5; D ambiguous. Germline CDR1 reads DFQATT; CDR2 reads SNEGSKA (reference sequence). The CDR3 loop spans 16 amino acids. The V and J ends lost 0 bases and 6 bases respectively, with 18 bases between them.

This clonotype was counted ten times or more. This chain joins TRBV12-3 or TRBV12-4 and TRBJ2-3, with 9 bases lining up with TRBD1. The CDR3 extends over 16 amino acids. V shed 1 base and J 1 base; nucleotides not matched to a gene: 3. CDR3 DNA: TGTGCCAGCAGTTTAGGACAGGGGGGCCGCACAGATACGCAGTATTTT. As protein: CASSLGQGGRTDTQYF.

This clonotype was picked up many times. The chain combines TRBV12-3 or TRBV12-4 with TRBJ2-5; 8 bases are a match to TRBD1. The CDR3 covers 16 residues. V dropped 2 bases and J dropped 5; count of bases not matched to a gene: 10. DNA of the CDR3: TGTGCCAGCAGTTTAAGCTTAGCAGGGGGCAACGAGACCCAGTACTTC. As protein: CASSLSLAGGNETQYF.

This sequence joins TRBV18 and TRBJ1-1, with TRBD1 as a possible D gene (5 bases). CDR1 is KGHSH and CDR2 is LQKENI in the germline V gene. This CDR3 comprises 15 residues. The V end lost 3 bases, the J end lost 2 bases, and 13 bases lay between the germline ends. CDR3 DNA sequence: TGTGCCAGCTCACCCAAAGACAGCTCTAACACTGAAGCTTTCTTT. Protein product: CASSPKDSSNTEAFF.

The chain joins TRBV2 to TRBJ2-5, with 13 bases that match TRBD2. The germline V gene has CDR1 SNHLY and CDR2 FYNNEI. The trim removed 2 bases at V and 1 base at J, leaving 7 bases unmatched. The CDR3 covers 18 residues. As DNA, the CDR3 is TGTGCCAGCAGTGAATCCGGACTAGCGGGGGTAACCCAAGAGACCCAGTACTTC. It translates to CASSESGLAGVTQETQYF.

Ten or more counts support this clonotype. CDR3 region: CASSLAGSILGGGYTF. In DNA, the CDR3 is TGTGCCAGCAGTTTGGCAGGGAGTATCCTAGGAGGTGGCTACACCTTC. V usage is TRBV12-3 or TRBV12-4 and J usage is TRBJ1-2, with D possibly being TRBD1 (5 bases). The germline V and J ends were trimmed by 3 bases and 7 bases, with 21 bases remaining between them. This CDR3 has 16 residues.

In its sample, this clonotype was seen many times. The rearrangement uses TRBV6-5 and TRBJ1-1, with D possibly matching TRBD1 (5 bases). The germline V gene has CDR1 MNHEY and CDR2 SVGAGI. The length of the CDR3 is 14 residues. V was pared by 7 bases and J by 6 bases, with 18 bases between. The CDR3 bases are TGTGCCAGCAATCCACTGGGGGGTAGAGCTGAAGCTTTCTTT. It encodes CASNPLGGRAEAFF.

This clonotype was picked up a small number of times. This chain uses TRBV2 with TRBJ1-6; 7 bases are a match to TRBD1. The V gene's germline CDR1 is SNHLY and CDR2 FYNNEI. The CDR3 spans 15 residues. The V gene end was trimmed by 9 bases and the J gene end by 9 bases; junction bases not matched to a gene: 14. CDR3 in amino acids: CASETGRTGISPLHF. The CDR3 bases are TGTGCCAGTGAGACTGGGAGGACAGGTATTTCACCCCTCCACTTT.